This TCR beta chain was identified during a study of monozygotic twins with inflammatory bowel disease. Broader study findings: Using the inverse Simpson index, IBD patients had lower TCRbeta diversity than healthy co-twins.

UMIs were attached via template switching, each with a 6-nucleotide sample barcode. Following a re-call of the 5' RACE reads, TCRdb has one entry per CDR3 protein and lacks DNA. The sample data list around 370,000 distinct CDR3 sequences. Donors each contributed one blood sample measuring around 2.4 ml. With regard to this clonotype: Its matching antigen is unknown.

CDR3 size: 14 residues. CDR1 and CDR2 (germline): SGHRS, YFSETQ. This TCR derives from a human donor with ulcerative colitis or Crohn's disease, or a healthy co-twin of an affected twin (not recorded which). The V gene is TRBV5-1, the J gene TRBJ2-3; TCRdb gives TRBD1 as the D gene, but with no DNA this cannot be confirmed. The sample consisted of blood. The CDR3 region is CASSTRQGPDTQYF. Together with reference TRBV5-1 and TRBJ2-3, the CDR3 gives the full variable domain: KAGVTQTPRYLIKTRGQQVTLSCSPISGHRSVSWYQQTPGQGLQFLFEYFSETQRNKGNFPGRFSGRQFSNSRSEMNVSTLELGDSALYLCASSTRQGPDTQYFGPGTRLTVL.